This TCR beta chain originates from a study of memory CD8 T cells in hepatitis C reinfection. Using immunoSEQ multiplex PCR, the repertoire was profiled, and TCRdb retains in-frame clones only, with some absent. In the table there are approximately 51,000 clones, 89% of which are singletons. V shed 0 bases and J 0 bases; nucleotides not matched to a gene: 5. This CDR3 spans 18 amino acids. In germline, CDR1 is LGHNA, CDR2 YNFKEQ. The time point: pre-reinfection, 55 to 20 weeks before reinfection detection. The sorted cells went straight to TCR sequencing with no prior in vitro expansion. The V call is TRBV4-2, the J call TRBJ2-6; 7 bases agree with TRBD2. Sequencing was performed on naive CD8+ T cells sorted from blood. The clonotype originates from a young man with hepatitis C virus infection. CDR3 in DNA: TGTGCCAGCAGCCAAGAGGAGGGAGGGAGCTCTGGGGCCAACGTCCTGACTTTC. Protein sequence: CASSQEEGGSSGANVLTF.